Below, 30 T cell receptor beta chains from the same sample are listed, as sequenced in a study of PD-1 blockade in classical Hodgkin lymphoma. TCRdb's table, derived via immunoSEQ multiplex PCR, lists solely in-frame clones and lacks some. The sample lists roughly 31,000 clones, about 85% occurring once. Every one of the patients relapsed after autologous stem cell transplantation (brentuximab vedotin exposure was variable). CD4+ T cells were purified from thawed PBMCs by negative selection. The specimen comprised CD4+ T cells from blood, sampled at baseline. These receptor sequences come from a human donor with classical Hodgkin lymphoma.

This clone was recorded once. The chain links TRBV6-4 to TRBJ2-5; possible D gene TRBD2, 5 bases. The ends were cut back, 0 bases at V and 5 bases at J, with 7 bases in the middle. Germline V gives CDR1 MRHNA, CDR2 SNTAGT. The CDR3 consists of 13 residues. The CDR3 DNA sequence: TGTGCCAGCAGTGACTCCCCGGGGGAGACCCAGTACTTC. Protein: CASSDSPGETQYF.

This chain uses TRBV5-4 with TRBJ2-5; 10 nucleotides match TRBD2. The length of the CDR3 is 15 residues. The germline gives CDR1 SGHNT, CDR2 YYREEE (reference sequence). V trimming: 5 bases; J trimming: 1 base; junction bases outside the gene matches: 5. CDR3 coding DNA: TGTGCCAGCAGTACAAGCGGGAGGGCCCAAGAGACCCAGTACTTC. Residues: CASSTSGRAQETQYF.

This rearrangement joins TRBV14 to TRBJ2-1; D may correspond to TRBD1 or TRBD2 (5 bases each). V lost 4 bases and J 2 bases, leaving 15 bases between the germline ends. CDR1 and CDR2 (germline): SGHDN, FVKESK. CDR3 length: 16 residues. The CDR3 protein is CASSRSGTLTYNEQFF. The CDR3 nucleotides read TGTGCCAGCAGCCGTTCCGGGACCCTAACCTACAATGAGCAGTTCTTC.

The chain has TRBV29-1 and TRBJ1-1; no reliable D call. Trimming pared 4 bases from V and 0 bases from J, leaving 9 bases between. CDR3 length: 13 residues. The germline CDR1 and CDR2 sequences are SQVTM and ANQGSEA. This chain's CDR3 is CSVVRPLNTEAFF. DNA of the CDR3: TGCAGCGTTGTTCGACCGCTGAACACTGAAGCTTTCTTT.

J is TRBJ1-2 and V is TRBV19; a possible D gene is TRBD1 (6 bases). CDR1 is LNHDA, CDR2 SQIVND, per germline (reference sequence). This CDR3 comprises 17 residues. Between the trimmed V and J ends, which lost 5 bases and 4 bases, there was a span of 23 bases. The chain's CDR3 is CASSPYPRTRGGYGYTF. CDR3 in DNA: TGTGCCAGTAGTCCATACCCCCGAACCAGGGGCGGCTATGGCTACACCTTC.

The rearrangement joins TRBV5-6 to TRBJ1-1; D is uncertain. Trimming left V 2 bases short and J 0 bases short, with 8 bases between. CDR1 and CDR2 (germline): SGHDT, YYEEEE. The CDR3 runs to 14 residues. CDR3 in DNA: TGTGCCAGCAGCTTAAGACGATTGAACACTGAAGCTTTCTTT. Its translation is CASSLRRLNTEAFF.

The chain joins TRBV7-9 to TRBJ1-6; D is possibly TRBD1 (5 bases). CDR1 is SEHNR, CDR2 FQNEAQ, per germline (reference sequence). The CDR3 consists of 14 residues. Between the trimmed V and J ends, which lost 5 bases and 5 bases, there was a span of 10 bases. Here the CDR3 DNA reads TGTGCCAGCAGCCCCGGGGGGGATAATTCACCCCTCCACTTT. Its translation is CASSPGGDNSPLHF.

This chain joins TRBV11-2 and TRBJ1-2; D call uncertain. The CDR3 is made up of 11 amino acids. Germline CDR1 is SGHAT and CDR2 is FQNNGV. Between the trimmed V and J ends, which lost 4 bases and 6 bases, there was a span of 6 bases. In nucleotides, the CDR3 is TGTGCCAGCAGCTCTGAAGATGGCTACACCTTC. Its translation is CASSSEDGYTF.

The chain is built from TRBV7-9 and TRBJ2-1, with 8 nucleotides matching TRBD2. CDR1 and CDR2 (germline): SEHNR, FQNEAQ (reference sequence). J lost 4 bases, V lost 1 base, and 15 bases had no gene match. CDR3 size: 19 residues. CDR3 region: CASSLVPSWGAGAYNEQFF. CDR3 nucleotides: TGTGCCAGCAGCTTAGTACCCTCCTGGGGAGCGGGGGCGTACAATGAGCAGTTCTTC.

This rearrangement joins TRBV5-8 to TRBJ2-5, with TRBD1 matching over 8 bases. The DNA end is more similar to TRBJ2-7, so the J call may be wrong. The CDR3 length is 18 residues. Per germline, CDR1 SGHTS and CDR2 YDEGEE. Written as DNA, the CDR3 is TGTGCCAGCAGCTTGTATTTGAAAGGTTGGGGACAGGATTACGAGCAGTACTTC. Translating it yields CASSLYLKGWGQDYEQYF.

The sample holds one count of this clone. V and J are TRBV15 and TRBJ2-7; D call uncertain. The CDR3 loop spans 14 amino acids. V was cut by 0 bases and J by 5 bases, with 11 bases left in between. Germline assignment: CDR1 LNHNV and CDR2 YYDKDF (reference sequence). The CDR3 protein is CATSRESEHDEQYF. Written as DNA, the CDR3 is TGTGCCACCAGCAGAGAATCGGAGCACGACGAGCAGTACTTC.

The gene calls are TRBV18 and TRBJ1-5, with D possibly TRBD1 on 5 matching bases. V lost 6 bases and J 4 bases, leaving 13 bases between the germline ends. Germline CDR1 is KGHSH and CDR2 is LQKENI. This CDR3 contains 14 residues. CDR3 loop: CASSQGTRNQPQHF. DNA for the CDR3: TGTGCCAGCTCCCAAGGGACGCGGAATCAGCCCCAGCATTTT.

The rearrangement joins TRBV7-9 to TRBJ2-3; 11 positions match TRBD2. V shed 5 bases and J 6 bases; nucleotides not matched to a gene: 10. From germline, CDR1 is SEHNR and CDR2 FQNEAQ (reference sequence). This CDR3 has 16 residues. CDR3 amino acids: CASSLLPTSGMDTQYF. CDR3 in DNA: TGTGCCAGCAGCCTCCTACCGACTAGCGGGATGGATACGCAGTATTTT.

The CDR3 DNA reads as TGTGCCAGTCACCGGGGACTTAATCAGCCCCAGCATTTT. Protein: CASHRGLNQPQHF. This rearrangement joins TRBV19 to TRBJ1-5; a weak D match, TRBD1 (5 bases). V was cut by 8 bases and J by 4 bases, with 12 bases left in between. The germline gives CDR1 LNHDA, CDR2 SQIVND (reference sequence). The length of the CDR3 is 13 residues.

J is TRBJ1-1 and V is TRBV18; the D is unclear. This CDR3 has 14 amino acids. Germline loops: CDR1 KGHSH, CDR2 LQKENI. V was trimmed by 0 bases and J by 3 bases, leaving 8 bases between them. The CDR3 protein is CASSPPAGDTEAFF. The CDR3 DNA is TGTGCCAGCTCACCACCGGCGGGAGACACTGAAGCTTTCTTT.

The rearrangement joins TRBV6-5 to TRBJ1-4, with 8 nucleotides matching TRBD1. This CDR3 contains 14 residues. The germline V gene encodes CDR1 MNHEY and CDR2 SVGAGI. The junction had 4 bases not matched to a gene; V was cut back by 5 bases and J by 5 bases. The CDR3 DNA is TGTGCCAGCAGTCGGACAGGGCTAAATGAAAAACTGTTTTTT. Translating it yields CASSRTGLNEKLFF.

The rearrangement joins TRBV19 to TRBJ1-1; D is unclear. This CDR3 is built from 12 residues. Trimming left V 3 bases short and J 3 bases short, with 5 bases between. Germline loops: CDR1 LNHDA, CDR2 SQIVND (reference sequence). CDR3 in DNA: TGTGCCAGTAGTATTCAACACACTGAAGCTTTCTTT. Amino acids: CASSIQHTEAFF.

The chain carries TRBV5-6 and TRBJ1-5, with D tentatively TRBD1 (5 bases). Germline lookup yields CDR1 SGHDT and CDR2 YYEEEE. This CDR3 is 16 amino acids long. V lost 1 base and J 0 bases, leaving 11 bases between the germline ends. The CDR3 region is CASSLFGGASNQPQHF. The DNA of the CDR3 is TGTGCCAGCAGCTTGTTTGGAGGGGCTAGCAATCAGCCCCAGCATTTT.

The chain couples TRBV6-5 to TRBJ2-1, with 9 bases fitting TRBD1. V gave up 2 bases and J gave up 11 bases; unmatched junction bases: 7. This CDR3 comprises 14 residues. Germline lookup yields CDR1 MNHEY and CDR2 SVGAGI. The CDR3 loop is CASSYLQGASQQFF. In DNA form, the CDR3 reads TGTGCCAGCAGTTACCTACAGGGGGCTTCCCAGCAGTTCTTC.

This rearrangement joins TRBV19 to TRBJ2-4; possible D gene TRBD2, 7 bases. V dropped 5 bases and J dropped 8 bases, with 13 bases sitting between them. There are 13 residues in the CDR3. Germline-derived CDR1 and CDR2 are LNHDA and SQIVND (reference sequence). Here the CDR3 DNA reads TGTGCCAGTAGTGGCGGGGGCCTTGACATTCAGTACTTC. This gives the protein CASSGGGLDIQYF.

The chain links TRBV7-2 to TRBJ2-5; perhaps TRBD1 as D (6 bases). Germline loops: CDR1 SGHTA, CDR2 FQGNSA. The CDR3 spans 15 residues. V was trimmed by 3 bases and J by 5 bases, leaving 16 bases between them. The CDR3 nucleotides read TGTGCCAGCAGCTTGACCTTCGGGACACTCGAGACCCAGTACTTC. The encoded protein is CASSLTFGTLETQYF.

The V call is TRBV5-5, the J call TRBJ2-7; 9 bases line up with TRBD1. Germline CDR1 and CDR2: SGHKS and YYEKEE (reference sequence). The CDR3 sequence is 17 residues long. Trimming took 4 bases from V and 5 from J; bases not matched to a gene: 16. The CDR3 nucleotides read TGTGCCAGCAGCCCCCTCGCGCAGACAGGGGGATCCAACGAGCAGTACTTC. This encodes CASSPLAQTGGSNEQYF.

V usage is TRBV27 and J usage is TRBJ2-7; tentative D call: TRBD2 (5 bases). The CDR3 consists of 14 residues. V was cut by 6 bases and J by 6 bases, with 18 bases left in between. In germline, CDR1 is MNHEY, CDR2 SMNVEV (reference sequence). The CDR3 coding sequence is TGTGCCAGCAGGATACTAACGGACTTTAGCGAGCAGTACTTC. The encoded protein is CASRILTDFSEQYF.

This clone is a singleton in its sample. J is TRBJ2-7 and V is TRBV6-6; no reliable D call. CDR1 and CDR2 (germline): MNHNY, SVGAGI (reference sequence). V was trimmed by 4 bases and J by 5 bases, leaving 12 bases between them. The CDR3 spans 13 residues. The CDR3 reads CASSSGLYNEQYF. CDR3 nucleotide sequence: TGTGCCAGCAGTTCCGGGCTATACAACGAGCAGTACTTC.

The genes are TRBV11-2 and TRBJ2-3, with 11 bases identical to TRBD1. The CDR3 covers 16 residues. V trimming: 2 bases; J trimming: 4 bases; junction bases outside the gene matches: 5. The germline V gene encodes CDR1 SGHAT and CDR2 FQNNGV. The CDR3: CASSLSDRGLSDTQYF. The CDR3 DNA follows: TGTGCCAGCAGCTTATCGGACAGGGGGCTTTCAGATACGCAGTATTTT.

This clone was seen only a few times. The CDR3 DNA sequence: TGTGCCAGCAGCTCACGCAGGGGAACTGAAGCTTTCTTT. As protein: CASSSRRGTEAFF. This chain joins TRBV7-7 and TRBJ1-1; a possible D gene is TRBD1 (6 bases). CDR1 and CDR2 from the germline V gene are SSHAT and FNYEAQ (reference sequence). V lost 4 bases to trimming and J lost 5 bases, with 11 bases between them. The CDR3 has 13 residues.

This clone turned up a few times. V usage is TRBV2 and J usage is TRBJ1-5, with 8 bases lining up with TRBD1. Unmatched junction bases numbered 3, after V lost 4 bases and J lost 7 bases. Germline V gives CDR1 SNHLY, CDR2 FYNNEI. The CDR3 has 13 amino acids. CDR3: CASSGQGIQPQHF. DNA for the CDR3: TGTGCCAGCAGTGGACAGGGGATCCAGCCCCAGCATTTT.

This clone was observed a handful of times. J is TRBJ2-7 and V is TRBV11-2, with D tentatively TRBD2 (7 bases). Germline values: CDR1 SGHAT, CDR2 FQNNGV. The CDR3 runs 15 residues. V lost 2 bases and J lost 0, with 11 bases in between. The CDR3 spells CASSLLRGPSYEQYF. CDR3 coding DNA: TGTGCCAGCAGCTTATTGCGGGGGCCCTCCTACGAGCAGTACTTC.

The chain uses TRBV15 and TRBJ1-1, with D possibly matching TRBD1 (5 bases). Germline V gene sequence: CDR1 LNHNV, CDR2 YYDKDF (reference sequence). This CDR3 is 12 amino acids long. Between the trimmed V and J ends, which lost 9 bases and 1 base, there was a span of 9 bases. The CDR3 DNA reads TGTGCCACAACGGGGACGAACACTGAAGCTTTCTTT. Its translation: CATTGTNTEAFF.

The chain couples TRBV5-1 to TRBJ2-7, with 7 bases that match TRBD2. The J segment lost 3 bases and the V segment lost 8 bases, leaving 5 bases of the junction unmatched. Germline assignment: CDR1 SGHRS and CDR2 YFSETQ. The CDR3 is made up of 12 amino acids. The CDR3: CARASGYYEQYF. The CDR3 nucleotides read TGCGCCAGGGCTAGCGGCTACTACGAGCAGTACTTC.